The clone carrying this T cell receptor beta chain was found many times. The antigen is unknown. The sample belongs to a study of neurological immune-mediated disorders. Findings of the study overall: CDR3 amino acid sequences found in expanded clones were never shared across subjects, suggesting private repertoires in all groups.

Unsorted libraries were prepared from 2 million PBMCs that had been stored at -80 C. The cDNA was synthesized by 5'RACE incorporating 10-nucleotide random UMIs. TCRdb analysed the 5' RACE reads with MiXCR anew, one entry per CDR3 protein. The table includes tens of thousands of distinct CDR3 sequences, about 12% detected once. This TCR was sampled from a woman in her fifties or sixties in good health. Sample: PBMCs.

DNA of the CDR3: TGCGCCAGCAGCCAGGGGACAGGGGGCGGGTACGAGCAGTACTTC. Its protein product is CASSQGTGGGYEQYF. The chain joins TRBV4-3 to TRBJ2-7; 12 nucleotides agree with TRBD1. V lost 3 bases to trimming and J lost 4 bases; unmatched junction nucleotides: 4. Germline V gene sequence: CDR1 LGHNA, CDR2 YSLEER. This CDR3 has 15 residues.